This T cell receptor (beta chain) was documented in a study of blood T cell repertoires in COVID-19. About the study: Sites across the United States, Italy and Spain contributed samples from acute and convalescent COVID-19. T cells, B-cell-depleted T cells, or PBMCs supplied cDNA or gDNA.

Donors in Cohort 3 who had recovered were those with two negative PCRs, healthcare professional clearance, or resolution of their symptoms. As processed by the authors: Estimates of nucleated cell counts were drawn from the amplification of reference gene primers. Sequencing used immunoSEQ multiplex PCR; TCRdb keeps in-frame clones, though not all of them. That table is the source of V, J and clone size, and D and trimming were worked out from the DNA. The table records under 200,000 clones, 80% to 85% of them present only once. Trimming pared 2 bases from V and 0 bases from J, leaving 8 bases between. The germline CDR1 and CDR2 sequences are MNHEY and SVGAGI. The CDR3 sequence is 16 residues long.

The receptor was isolated from a woman aged 60-70 years who had recovered from COVID-19. The V call is TRBV6-5, the J call TRBJ1-6; no clear D gene. The sequenced material came from PBMCs or T cells enriched from blood (not recorded which). CDR3 bases: TGTGCCAGCAGTTACGCCCCGAGCTCCTATAATTCACCCCTCCACTTT. Protein: CASSYAPSSYNSPLHF.